The clone carrying this T cell receptor (beta chain) was seen only a few times. Antigen specificity is unknown. TCRdb re-called the 5' RACE reads through MiXCR, storing one row per CDR3 protein. There are some 410,000 distinct CDR3 sequences in the sample; more than 20% occur only once, and approximately 14% lies in the top ten. This specimen comes from a study of T-cell memory formation after mild COVID-19. Findings and caveats of the study: Clones contracting over day 15 to 85 were CD4/CD8 balanced, with later expanders leaning CD4+.

Deletions cut 3 bases from V and 4 bases from J, with 13 bases between. Germline V CDR1 and CDR2: SEHNR, FQNEAQ (reference sequence). This CDR3 is built from 15 residues. Sample: PBMCs or a T cell subset sorted from them (not recorded which). The genes are TRBV7-9 and TRBJ2-1; unclear D gene. This TCR was recovered from an adult woman who had mild COVID-19 (a few samples of this study predate the infection). Cell type and time point are not known. CDR3 coding DNA: TGTGCCAGCAGCTTCGGCTTCGGATTTTACAATGAGCAGTTCTTC. Translating it yields CASSFGFGFYNEQFF.